These 13 T cell receptor beta chains were all obtained from the same sample, sequenced in a study of CD8 T cells in ankylosing spondylitis. TCRdb used MiXCR to reprocess the 5' RACE reads, holding one entry per CDR3 protein. The data contain about 220,000 distinct CDR3 sequences, over 9.5% of them singletons. The sequenced material came from blood, either unsorted or a sorted T cell fraction (not recorded which). The receptors were sampled from a male donor with ankylosing spondylitis or in good health (not recorded which).

This clonotype showed up just a few times. The V gene is TRBV6-5, the J gene TRBJ2-1; 8 bases are shared with TRBD2. In germline, CDR1 is MNHEY, CDR2 SVGAGI. J lost 3 bases, V lost 4 bases, and 8 bases had no gene match. The CDR3 is 16 amino acids. The CDR3 region has the DNA TGTGCCAGCAGTTCTTCACGGGGGGGGGTCTACAATGAGCAGTTCTTC. This translates into CASSSSRGGVYNEQFF.

This clonotype was counted ten times or more. The rearrangement joins TRBV5-1 to TRBJ2-3; 7 bases are shared with TRBD2. Germline V lookup: CDR1 SGHRS, CDR2 YFSETQ. CDR3 size: 15 residues. J lost 0 bases, V lost 4 bases, and 5 bases had no gene match. CDR3: CASSPGGSSTDTQYF. Here the CDR3 DNA reads TGCGCCAGCAGCCCCGGGGGGTCAAGCACAGATACGCAGTATTTT.

A note on this clonotype: A much larger clone is a single base away; this may be a read error. This chain uses TRBV6-1 with TRBJ1-5; tentative D call: TRBD1 (6 bases). The CDR3 is 14 residues long. CDR1 and CDR2 (germline): MNHNS, SASEGT. Trimming shortened V by 3 bases and J by 9 bases, and 15 bases separated the two germline ends. As DNA, the CDR3 is TGTGCCAGCAGTGACACAGGGTGGGATCTGCCCCAGCATTTT. Amino acid sequence: CASSDTGWDLPQHF.

Remarks on this clonotype: One end of the junction varies from germline; a read error may be responsible. The V gene is TRBV6-1, the J gene TRBJ1-2; 10 bases fit TRBD1. This CDR3 region has 13 residues. Germline CDR1 MNHNS, CDR2 SASEGT. This chain's CDR3 is CASRTGTGDGDTF. CDR3 nucleotide sequence: TGTGCCAGCAGAACCGGGACAGGGGATGGCGACACCTTC.

About this clonotype: A much larger clone is a single base away; this may be a read error. The genes are TRBV10-2 and TRBJ1-1, with no clear D. Germline values: CDR1 WSHSY, CDR2 SAAADI. There are 14 residues in the CDR3. The CDR3, as DNA: TGCGCCAGCCGTGAGTCATCAGTTAACACTGAAGCTTTCTTT. Translation gives CASRESSVNTEAFF.

This clonotype was found a few times. V gene TRBV6-1 combines with J gene TRBJ2-7, with 8 nucleotides matching TRBD1. CDR1 is MNHNS and CDR2 is SASEGT in the germline V gene. Losses at the gene ends were 4 bases for V and 3 bases for J; bases not matched to a gene: 5. The CDR3 contains 14 residues. Here the CDR3 reads CASSAQGAGYEQYF. The CDR3 DNA is TGTGCCAGCAGTGCCCAGGGGGCCGGCTACGAGCAGTACTTC.

This clonotype was seen ten or more times. The V and J genes are TRBV7-9 and TRBJ1-4; D remains unclear. The CDR3 is made up of 15 amino acids. V gave up 1 base and J gave up 5 bases, with 11 bases separating them. Per germline, CDR1 SEHNR and CDR2 FQNEAQ (reference sequence). The CDR3 protein is CASSLGERSNEKLFF. DNA of the CDR3: TGTGCCAGCAGCTTAGGCGAGCGATCCAATGAAAAACTGTTTTTT.

This clonotype was counted many times. This sequence joins TRBV6-1 and TRBJ2-3, with TRBD2 identical over 16 bases. This CDR3 has 18 amino acids. The ends lost 5 bases at V and 5 bases at J; junction bases unmatched: 10. CDR1 is MNHNS and CDR2 is SASEGT in the germline V gene. Here the CDR3 DNA reads TGTGCCAGCAGTCCGACGGGACTAGCGGGGGGGCATGAAGATACGCAGTATTTT. It codes for CASSPTGLAGGHEDTQYF.

This clonotype was seen at least ten times. The rearrangement joins TRBV3-1 to TRBJ1-5, with D possibly TRBD1 on 5 matching bases. Trimming removed 1 base at V and 4 bases at J, with 14 bases between. The CDR3 contains 16 residues. CDR1 and CDR2 from the germline V gene are LGHDT and YNNKEL (reference sequence). The CDR3 loop reads CASSQGSGRNNQPQHF. CDR3 nucleotides: TGTGCCAGCAGCCAAGGGTCGGGACGGAATAATCAGCCCCAGCATTTT.

This clonotype showed up many times. In DNA, the CDR3 is TGTGCCACCAGAGCGGGGGGGAGCACCGGGGAGCTGTTTTTT. It translates to CATRAGGSTGELFF. The V gene is TRBV15, the J gene TRBJ2-2; 10 nucleotides align to TRBD2. Germline trimming cut 6 bases from V and 4 bases from J; bases unmatched to any gene: 2. Germline CDR1 is LNHNV and CDR2 is YYDKDF (reference sequence). The CDR3 covers 14 residues.

The chain links TRBV28 to TRBJ1-2; possible D gene TRBD1, 6 bases. Germline-derived CDR1 and CDR2 are MDHEN and SYDVKM. Deletions cut 6 bases from V and 2 bases from J, with 13 bases between. This CDR3 has 14 amino acids. This CDR3 reads CASRLLQGNYGYTF. The CDR3 region has the DNA TGTGCCAGCAGGCTACTACAGGGCAACTATGGCTACACCTTC.

This clonotype was seen many times. The gene calls are TRBV5-1 and TRBJ2-1, with 10 nucleotides matching TRBD1. Germline CDR1 reads SGHRS; CDR2 reads YFSETQ. J lost 2 bases, V lost 0 bases, and 2 bases had no gene match. The CDR3 sequence is 16 residues long. CDR3 sequence reads: CASSLAGTGAYNEQFF. The CDR3 nucleotides are TGCGCCAGCAGCTTGGCCGGGACAGGGGCCTACAATGAGCAGTTCTTC.

This sequence joins TRBV7-9 and TRBJ1-3; a possible D gene is TRBD1 (5 bases). CDR3 size: 16 residues. Germline-derived CDR1 and CDR2 are SEHNR and FQNEAQ (reference sequence). Trimming left V 6 bases short and J 0 bases short, with 15 bases between. The CDR3 sequence is CASRLGPTSSGNTIYF. The CDR3, as DNA: TGTGCCAGCAGGTTGGGACCGACGAGCTCTGGAAACACCATATATTTT.